These T cell receptor beta chains were read from a single sample in a study of tumor-infiltrating lymphocytes in localized non-small cell lung cancer. Produced via immunoSEQ multiplex PCR; TCRdb's table is partial and in-frame only. The sample shows 9,500 to 15,000 clones, roughly 79% of them seen only once. Sequencing was performed on lung tumor tissue. Receptors originate from a human donor with non-small cell lung cancer. CDR3s include the opening cysteine and the closing phenylalanine or tryptophan. Each record gives: clone size, CDR3 length, J gene, V gene, CDR3 protein. For some rows the clone size is stated as once, few or many, or as a class when expanded; others skip it.

. 12 TRBJ2-3 TRBV11-2 CASSESQNTQYF
. 11 TRBJ1-3 TRBV7-9 CASSPGDTIYF
. 15 TRBJ2-1 TRBV7-2 CASSPTSGSYNEQFF
. 11 TRBJ1-2 TRBV10-2 CASSTGGGYTF
. 15 TRBJ2-2 TRBV28 CASSSISANTGELFF
. 16 TRBJ2-1 TRBV6-1 CASSEMTGLGANEQFF
. 16 TRBJ2-4 TRBV7-2 CASSSQGTANQNIQYF
. 19 TRBJ2-2 TRBV7-2 CASSLAPSGGMSKTGELFF
few 14 TRBJ2-7 TRBV28 CASSFRDRLYEQYF
. 17 TRBJ1-5 TRBV28 CASRTYRGRYSNQPQHF
. 13 TRBJ1-1 TRBV28 CASSLDTNTEAFF
once 14 TRBJ2-2 TRBV10-3 CAISLDFLTGELFF
. 14 TRBJ1-1 TRBV4-3 CASSPDPVDTEAFF
few 16 TRBJ2-1 TRBV7-2 CASSLWVAAIPNEQFF
. 14 TRBJ1-2 TRBV28 CASSLSDNNYGYTF
. 13 TRBJ2-3 TRBV7-9 CASSSTTTDTQYF
. 19 TRBJ2-6 TRBV5-1 CASSLDLWQGISGANVLTF
. 12 TRBJ1-1 TRBV4-1 CASSGVSTEAFF
. 15 TRBJ1-4 TRBV10-3 CAISGSGGANEKLFF
. 15 TRBJ2-5 TRBV10-2 CASRNQGPSQETQYF
. 14 TRBJ1-1 TRBV7-6 CASSLAARHTEAFF
few 14 TRBJ1-5 TRBV2 CASSENWGSQPQHF
. 13 TRBJ1-2 TRBV9 CASSVGGVYGYTF
medium-sized 15 TRBJ1-1 TRBV29-1 CSVEDAGAGNTEAFF
. 14 TRBJ2-1 TRBV15 CATGVPTSGVLQFF
. 11 TRBJ1-1 TRBV6-5 CASGKGPEAFF
once 14 TRBJ1-2 TRBV30 CAWRRTGRLYGYTF
. 15 TRBJ2-2 TRBV5-1 CASSLTATNTGELFF
. 15 TRBJ2-2 TRBV18 CASSPPARGRGELFF
. 12 TRBJ1-1 TRBV10-3 CAISADLTEAFF
. 16 TRBJ2-6 TRBV2 CASWGGGASGANVLTF
. 14 TRBJ2-2 TRBV2 CASFGSRGTGELFF
. 13 TRBJ1-2 TRBV2 CASSRTDNYGYTF
. 15 TRBJ2-2 TRBV6-1 CASRTTSGGIGELFF
few 15 TRBJ2-7 TRBV11-2 CASSLSSSGTYEQYF
. 16 TRBJ2-7 TRBV7-2 CASSFLVPRGPYEQYF
. 16 TRBJ1-6 TRBV5-1 CASSLAGGGTNSPLHF
. 15 TRBJ2-2 TRBV7-2 CASRLGLQNTGELFF
. 15 TRBJ2-1 TRBV6-1 CASSKPGQGANEQFF
. 13 TRBJ1-2 TRBV19 CASHMGGHYGYTF
. 15 TRBJ1-3 TRBV5-1 CASSSGTANGNTIYF
. 14 TRBJ2-2 TRBV6-1 CASREGSYTGELFF
medium-sized 14 TRBJ1-5 TRBV2 CASSENAGSQPQHF
few 20 TRBJ1-1 TRBV4-1 CASSQEYGGGSFGTNTEAFF
. 16 TRBJ1-3 TRBV18 CASSPYDPSSGNTIYF
few 14 TRBJ2-7 TRBV18 CASSPVQGAYEQYF
. 13 TRBJ1-1 TRBV30 CAWSRETNTEAFF
few 14 TRBJ2-1 TRBV19 CASTLGHLGDEQFF
. 14 TRBJ1-1 TRBV5-1 CASRTGVSEAEAFF
. 17 TRBJ2-6 TRBV19 CASLLRQGPSGANVLTF
. 12 TRBJ1-5 TRBV6-6 CASNLRSQPQHF
few 16 TRBJ2-3 TRBV5-6 CASSLWGGSLADTQYF
. 17 TRBJ2-7 TRBV7-9 CASTTLPTTGGGYEQYF
. 15 TRBJ1-2 TRBV6-5 CASSYQGYTAYGYTF
. 14 TRBJ2-7 TRBV2 CASSAERGPYEQYF
. 15 TRBJ1-5 TRBV19 CASSIAMTSNQPQHF
. 15 TRBJ2-3 TRBV5-1 CASSLIPTSTDTQYF
. 17 TRBJ1-1 TRBV7-8 CASSLARGAEMNTEAFF
. 12 TRBJ2-1 TRBV27 CASSPTINEQFF